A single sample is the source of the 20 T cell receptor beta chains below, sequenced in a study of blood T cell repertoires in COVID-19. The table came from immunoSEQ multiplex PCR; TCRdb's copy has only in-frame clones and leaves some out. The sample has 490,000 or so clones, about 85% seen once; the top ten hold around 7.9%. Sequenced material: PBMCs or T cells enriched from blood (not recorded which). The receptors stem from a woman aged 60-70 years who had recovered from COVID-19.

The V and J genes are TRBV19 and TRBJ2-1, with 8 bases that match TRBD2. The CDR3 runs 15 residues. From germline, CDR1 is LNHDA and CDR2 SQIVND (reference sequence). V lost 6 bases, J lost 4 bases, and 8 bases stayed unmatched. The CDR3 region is CASSRSGGPYNEQFF. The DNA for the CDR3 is TGTGCCAGTAGCCGCTCGGGGGGGCCATACAATGAGCAGTTCTTC.

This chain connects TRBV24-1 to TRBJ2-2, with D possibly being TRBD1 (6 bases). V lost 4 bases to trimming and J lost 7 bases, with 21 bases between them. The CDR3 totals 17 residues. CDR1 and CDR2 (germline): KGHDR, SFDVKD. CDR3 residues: CATSDRSSGQGRGELFF. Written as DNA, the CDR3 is TGTGCCACCAGTGACCGATCGTCGGGACAAGGTCGCGGGGAGCTGTTTTTT.

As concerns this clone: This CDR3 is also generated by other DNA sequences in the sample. CDR3 bases: TGTGCCAGCAGTCTACAGATTAACTATGGCTACACCTTC. Its translation is CASSLQINYGYTF. The chain uses TRBV12-3 or TRBV12-4 and TRBJ1-2; no firm D call. Trimming removed 5 bases at V and 1 base at J, with 8 bases between. This CDR3 is 13 amino acids long.

Here the CDR3 DNA reads TGCGCCAGCAGCAAGGGACTAGCGGGTTACAATGAGCAGTTCTTC. This translates into CASSKGLAGYNEQFF. J is TRBJ2-1 and V is TRBV4-1, with TRBD2 matching 12 bases. CDR1 and CDR2 from the germline V gene are MGHRA and YSYEKL. V trimming: 5 bases; J trimming: 4 bases; junction bases outside the gene matches: 3. This CDR3 is built from 15 residues.

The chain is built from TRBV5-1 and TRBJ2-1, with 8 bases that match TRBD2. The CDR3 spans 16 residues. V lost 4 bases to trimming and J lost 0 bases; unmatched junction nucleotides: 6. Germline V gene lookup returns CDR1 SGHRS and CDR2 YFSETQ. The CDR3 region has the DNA TGCGCCAGCAGCCCAATAGCGGGGAGCTCCTACAATGAGCAGTTCTTC. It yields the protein CASSPIAGSSYNEQFF.

CDR3 protein: CASSQSETATNEKLFF. The CDR3 region has the DNA TGTGCCAGCTCACAGTCCGAGACTGCAACTAATGAAAAACTGTTTTTT. J is TRBJ1-4 and V is TRBV18; D is undetermined. The germline CDR1 and CDR2 sequences are KGHSH and LQKENI. This CDR3 comprises 16 residues. The germline V and J ends were trimmed by 4 bases and 0 bases, with 12 bases remaining between them.

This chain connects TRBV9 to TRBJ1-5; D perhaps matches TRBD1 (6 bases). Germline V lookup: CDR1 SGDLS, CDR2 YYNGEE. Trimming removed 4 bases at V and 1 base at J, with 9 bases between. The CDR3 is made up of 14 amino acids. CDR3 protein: CASSNQGSNQPQHF. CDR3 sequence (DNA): TGTGCCAGCAGCAATCAGGGGAGCAATCAGCCCCAGCATTTT.

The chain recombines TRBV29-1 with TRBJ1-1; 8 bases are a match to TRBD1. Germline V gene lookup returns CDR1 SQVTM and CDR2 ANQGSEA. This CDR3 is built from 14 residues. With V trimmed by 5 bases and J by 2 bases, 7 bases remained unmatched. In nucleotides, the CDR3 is TGCAGCGTTCCTCGACAGGGGTTAAACACTGAAGCTTTCTTT. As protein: CSVPRQGLNTEAFF.

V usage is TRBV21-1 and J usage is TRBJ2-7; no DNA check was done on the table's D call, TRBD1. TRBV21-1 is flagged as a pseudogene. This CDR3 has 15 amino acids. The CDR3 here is CASRGGQPSLGEQYV. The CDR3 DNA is TGTGCCAGCAGGGGGGGACAGCCATCCCTGGGGGAGCAGTACGTC.

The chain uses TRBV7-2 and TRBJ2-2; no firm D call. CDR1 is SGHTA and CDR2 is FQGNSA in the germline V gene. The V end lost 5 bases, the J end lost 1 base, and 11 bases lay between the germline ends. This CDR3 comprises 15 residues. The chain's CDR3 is CASSPLSLNTGELFF. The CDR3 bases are TGTGCCAGCAGCCCCCTTAGCTTGAACACCGGGGAGCTGTTTTTT.

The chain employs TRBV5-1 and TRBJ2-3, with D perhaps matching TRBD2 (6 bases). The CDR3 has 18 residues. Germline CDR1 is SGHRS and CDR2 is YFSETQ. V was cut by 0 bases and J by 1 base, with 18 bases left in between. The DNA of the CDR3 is TGCGCCAGCAGCTTGGCCGTAGTACGGGGAGGCGGCACAGATACGCAGTATTTT. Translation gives CASSLAVVRGGGTDTQYF.

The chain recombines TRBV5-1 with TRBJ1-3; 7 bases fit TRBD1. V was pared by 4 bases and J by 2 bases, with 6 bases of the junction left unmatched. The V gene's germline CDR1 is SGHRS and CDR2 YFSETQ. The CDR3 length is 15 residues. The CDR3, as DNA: TGCGCCAGCAGCCCGACAGGGATGCCTGGAAACACCATATATTTT. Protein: CASSPTGMPGNTIYF.

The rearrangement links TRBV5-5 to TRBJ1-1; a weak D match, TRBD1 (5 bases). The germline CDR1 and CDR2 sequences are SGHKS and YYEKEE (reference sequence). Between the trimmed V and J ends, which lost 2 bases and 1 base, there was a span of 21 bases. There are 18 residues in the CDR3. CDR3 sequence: CASSFGLGVVGANTEAFF. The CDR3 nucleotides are TGTGCCAGCAGCTTCGGGCTGGGTGTCGTAGGGGCGAACACTGAAGCTTTCTTT.

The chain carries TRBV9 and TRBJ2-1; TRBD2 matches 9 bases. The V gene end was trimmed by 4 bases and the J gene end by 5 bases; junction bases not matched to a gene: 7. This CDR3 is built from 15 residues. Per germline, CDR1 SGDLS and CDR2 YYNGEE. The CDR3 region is CASSSPGLAHNEQFF. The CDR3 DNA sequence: TGTGCCAGCAGCTCACCGGGACTAGCACACAATGAGCAGTTCTTC.

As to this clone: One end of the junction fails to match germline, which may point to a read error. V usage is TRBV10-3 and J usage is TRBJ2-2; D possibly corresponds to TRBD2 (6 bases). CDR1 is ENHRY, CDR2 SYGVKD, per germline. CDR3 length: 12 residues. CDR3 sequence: CAISEWYGGLFF. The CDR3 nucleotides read TGTGCCATCAGTGAGTGGTACGGGGGGCTGTTTTTT.

In DNA, the CDR3 is TGTGCCATCGAGGCAGGGAATAACTATGGCTACACCTTC. It translates to CAIEAGNNYGYTF. The genes are TRBV10-3 and TRBJ1-2; a weak D match, TRBD1 (5 bases). CDR1 and CDR2 from the germline V gene are ENHRY and SYGVKD. V lost 8 bases and J 1 base, leaving 11 bases between the germline ends. The CDR3 consists of 13 residues.

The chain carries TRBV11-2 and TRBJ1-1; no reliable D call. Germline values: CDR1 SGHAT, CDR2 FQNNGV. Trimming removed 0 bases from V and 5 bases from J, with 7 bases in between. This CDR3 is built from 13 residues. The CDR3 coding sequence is TGTGCCAGCAGCTTAGAGACGAGGACTGAAGCTTTCTTT. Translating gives CASSLETRTEAFF.

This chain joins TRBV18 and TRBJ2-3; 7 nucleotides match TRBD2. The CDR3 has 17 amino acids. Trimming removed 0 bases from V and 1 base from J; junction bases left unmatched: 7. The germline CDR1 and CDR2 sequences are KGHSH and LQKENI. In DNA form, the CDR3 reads TGTGCCAGCTCACCACCGGGACTACCCGGAGGCACAGATACGCAGTATTTT. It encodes CASSPPGLPGGTDTQYF.

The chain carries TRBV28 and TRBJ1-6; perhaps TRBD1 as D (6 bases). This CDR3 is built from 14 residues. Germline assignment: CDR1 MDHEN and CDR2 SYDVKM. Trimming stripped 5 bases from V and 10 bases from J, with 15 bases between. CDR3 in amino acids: CASSTAQGKSPLHF. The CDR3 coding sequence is TGTGCCAGCAGTACAGCCCAGGGGAAATCACCCCTCCACTTT.

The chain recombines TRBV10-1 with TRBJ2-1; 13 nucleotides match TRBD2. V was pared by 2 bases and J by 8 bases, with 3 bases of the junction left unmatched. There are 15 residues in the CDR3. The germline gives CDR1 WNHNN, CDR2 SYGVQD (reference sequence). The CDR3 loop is CASSETSGGADEQFF. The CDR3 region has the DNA TGCGCCAGCAGTGAGACTAGCGGGGGGGCCGATGAGCAGTTCTTC.